This T cell receptor (beta chain) is drawn from a study of shared clonotypes between healthy human individuals. Germline CDR1 SGHTA, CDR2 FQGNSA. V dropped 5 bases and J dropped 8; count of bases not matched to a gene: 11. This CDR3 spans 14 amino acids. There were no recent acute infections or vaccinations among the donors, who were healthy HIV-negative adults. Assay runs were performed at deep level. It was across several immunoSEQ plates that each subset's genomic DNA was evenly split. Profiling relied on immunoSEQ multiplex PCR, and the TCRdb table lists in-frame clones only, not all of them. The sample holds 450,000 to 600,000 clones, 79% seen once.

Sequencing was carried out using PBMCs. This receptor was identified in a woman aged 40 to 49 in good health. Some clones in this sample may be carry-over from other donors' samples. The V call is TRBV7-2, the J call TRBJ1-2; 7 bases align to TRBD1. This chain's CDR3 is CASSGTVNYGGYTF. Written as DNA, the CDR3 is TGTGCCAGCAGCGGGACAGTGAACTATGGAGGCTACACCTTC.